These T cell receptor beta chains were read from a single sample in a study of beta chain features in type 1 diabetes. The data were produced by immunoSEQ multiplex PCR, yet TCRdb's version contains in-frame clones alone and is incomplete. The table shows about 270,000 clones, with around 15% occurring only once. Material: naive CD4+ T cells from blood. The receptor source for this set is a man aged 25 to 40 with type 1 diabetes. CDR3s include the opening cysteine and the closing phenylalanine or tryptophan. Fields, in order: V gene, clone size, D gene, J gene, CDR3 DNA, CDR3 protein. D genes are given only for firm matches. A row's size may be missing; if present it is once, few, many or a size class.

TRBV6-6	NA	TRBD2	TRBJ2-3	TGTGCCAGCAGTTACGCGGAGCGGGAGGGCCTTGATACGCAGTATTTT	CASSYAEREGLDTQYF
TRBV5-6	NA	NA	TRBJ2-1	TGTGCCAGCAGCTTGTTAGCCGCCTCCTACAATGAGCAGTTCTTC	CASSLLAASYNEQFF
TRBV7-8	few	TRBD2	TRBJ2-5	TGTGCCAGCAGCTTAGGTGGCGGGAGGCTGGAGACCCAGTACTTC	CASSLGGGRLETQYF
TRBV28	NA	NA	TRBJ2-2	TGTGCCGGGGCCACAGCTTTCGGGGAGCTGTTTTTT	CAGATAFGELFF
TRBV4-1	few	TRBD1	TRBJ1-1	TGCGCCAGCAGCCGGAACAGGGGGAACACTGAAGCTTTCTTT	CASSRNRGNTEAFF
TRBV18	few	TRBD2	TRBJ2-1	TGTGCCAGCTCACCTCCTAGCGGGAGGGGCAACAATGAGCAGTTCTTC	CASSPPSGRGNNEQFF
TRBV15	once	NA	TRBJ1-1	TGTGCCACCAGTGCAACCTTACAACAGAACACTGAAGCTTTCTTT	CATSATLQQNTEAFF
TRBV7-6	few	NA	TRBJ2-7	TGTGCCAGCAGCCTAGGTCCGAGCTACGAGCAGTACTTC	CASSLGPSYEQYF
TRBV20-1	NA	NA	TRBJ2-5	TGCAGTGCCCAATACCAAGAGACCCAGTACTTC	CSAQYQETQYF
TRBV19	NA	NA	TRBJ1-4	TGTGCCAGTACCTCAACTAATGAAAAACTGTTTTTT	CASTSTNEKLFF
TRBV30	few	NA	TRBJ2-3	TGTGCCTGGAGTGTCGTAGATACGCAGTATTTT	CAWSVVDTQYF
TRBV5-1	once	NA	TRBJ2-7	TGCGCCAGCAGCTTGGACGGAGGGAACCCTTACGAGCAGTACTTC	CASSLDGGNPYEQYF
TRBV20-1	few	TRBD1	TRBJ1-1	TGCAGTGCCGCCGGACAGGGAAGAGCTTTCTTT	CSAAGQGRAFF
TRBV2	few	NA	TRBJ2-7	TGTGCCAGCAGTGAAGTAATAGTCGGCGAGCAGTACTTC	CASSEVIVGEQYF
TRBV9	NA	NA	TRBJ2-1	TGTGCCAGCAGCGAACTAGCTACCCCGGGAAATGAGCAGTTCTTC	CASSELATPGNEQFF
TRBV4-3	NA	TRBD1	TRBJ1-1	TGCGCCAGCAGCCAACTGACAGGGGGAGGTTACACTGAAGCTTTCTTT	CASSQLTGGGYTEAFF
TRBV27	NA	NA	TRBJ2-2	TGTGCCAGCCGGAGGGGGACAGTGACCACCGGGGAGCTGTTTTTT	CASRRGTVTTGELFF
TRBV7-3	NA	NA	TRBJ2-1	TGTGCCAGCAGCCCAGGGGACTACCGGGTCGATGAGCAGTTCTTC	CASSPGDYRVDEQFF
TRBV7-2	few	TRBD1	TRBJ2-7	TGTGCCAGCCGGGACAGGGTTCACGAGCAGTACTTC	CASRDRVHEQYF
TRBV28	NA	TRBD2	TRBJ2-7	TGTGCCAGCACCCCCGATAGCGGGAGAGTTTACGAGCAGTACTTC	CASTPDSGRVYEQYF
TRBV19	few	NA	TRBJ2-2	TGTGCCAGTAGTAGTAGGGGGAGCACCGGGGAGCTGTTTTTT	CASSSRGSTGELFF
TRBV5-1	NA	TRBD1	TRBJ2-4	TGCGCCAGCAGCGTGCAGGCGGGACAGGTCGGAAACATTCAGTACTTC	CASSVQAGQVGNIQYF
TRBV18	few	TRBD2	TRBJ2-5	TGTGCCAGCTCACCACTAGCGGGGGAAGAGACCCAGTACTTC	CASSPLAGEETQYF
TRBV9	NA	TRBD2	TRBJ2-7	TGTGCCAGCAGCGTAGGCGGACTAGCGGCAAGTTACGAGCAGTACTTC	CASSVGGLAASYEQYF
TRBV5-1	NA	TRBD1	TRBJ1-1	TGCGCCAGCAGCTTACCGCAGACAGGGGCGCGGAACACTGAAGCTTTCTTT	CASSLPQTGARNTEAFF
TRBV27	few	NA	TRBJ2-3	TGTGCCAGCAGTTTCTCTAGCACAGATACGCAGTATTTT	CASSFSSTDTQYF
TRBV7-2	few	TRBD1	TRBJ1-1	TGTGCCAGCAGCCCTTCACAGGGGCACACTGAAGCTTTCTTT	CASSPSQGHTEAFF
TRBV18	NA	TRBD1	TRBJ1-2	TGTGCCAGCTCACTAAACAGGGGTGAAGACGGCTACACCTTC	CASSLNRGEDGYTF
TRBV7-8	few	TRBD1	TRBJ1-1	TGTGCCAGCAGCTCAATTATTCGACAGGGTCCTGAAGCTTTCTTT	CASSSIIRQGPEAFF
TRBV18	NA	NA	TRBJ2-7	TGTGCCAGCTCGGCCGACGGGACAGCGGGCGACGAGCAGTACTTC	CASSADGTAGDEQYF
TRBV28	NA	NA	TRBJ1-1	TGTGCCACCTTCAGGGGCTCGAACACTGAAGCTTTCTTT	CATFRGSNTEAFF
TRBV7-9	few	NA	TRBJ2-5	TGTGCCAGCAGCCCCCCGGGACATCAGGCGGAGACCCAGTACTTC	CASSPPGHQAETQYF
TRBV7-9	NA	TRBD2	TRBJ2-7	TGTGCCAGCAGCTTAGGGGAGGGGTTGGGCTACGAGCAGTACTTC	CASSLGEGLGYEQYF
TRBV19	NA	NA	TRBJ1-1	TGTGCCAGTAATCCTCAGCGGTCGAACACTGAAGCTTTCTTT	CASNPQRSNTEAFF
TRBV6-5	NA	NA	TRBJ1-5	TGTGCCAGCAGACTACGGAGGGATCAGCCCCAGCATTTT	CASRLRRDQPQHF
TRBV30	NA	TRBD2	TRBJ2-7	TGTGCCTGGAGCGTAGCGGGAGGCAAGGTCTACGAGCAGTACTTC	CAWSVAGGKVYEQYF
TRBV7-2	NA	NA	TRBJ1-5	TGTGCCAGCAGCCGGACAGATAGCAATCAGCCCCAGCATTTT	CASSRTDSNQPQHF
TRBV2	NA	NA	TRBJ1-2	TGTGCCAGCAGTGAAGGGACAGTTTATGGCTACACCTTC	CASSEGTVYGYTF
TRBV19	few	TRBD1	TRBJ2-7	TGTGCCAGTACCCCGACAGGGCAGCTGACCTACGAGCAGTACTTC	CASTPTGQLTYEQYF